These 26 T cell receptor beta chains originate from one sample sequenced in a study of T-cell memory formation after mild COVID-19. A single record per CDR3 protein comes from TCRdb applying MiXCR to the 5' RACE reads. The data show 350,000 to 400,000 distinct CDR3 sequences, over 13% seen once. Input material: PBMCs or a T cell subset sorted from them (not recorded which). These receptors were collected from a man younger than 35 who had mild COVID-19 (a few samples of this study predate the infection). Cell type and time point are not known.

V is TRBV10-3 and J is TRBJ2-1, with D possibly being TRBD1 or TRBD2 (5 bases each). V lost 4 bases and J 7 bases, leaving 20 bases between the germline ends. Germline values: CDR1 ENHRY, CDR2 SYGVKD. The CDR3 runs to 16 residues. As DNA, the CDR3 is TGTGCCATCAGTGGTTGGATTCAGGGTGGCGGGAATGAGCAGTTCTTC. Translation gives CAISGWIQGGGNEQFF.

The V gene is TRBV28, the J gene TRBJ2-1; 7 bases line up with TRBD1. This CDR3 has 16 residues. V dropped 4 bases and J dropped 9; count of bases not matched to a gene: 15. The V gene's germline CDR1 is MDHEN and CDR2 SYDVKM. The CDR3, as DNA: TGTGCCAGCAGTTCAAAGGGGGCTAGCTATTTAGGTGAGCAGTTCTTC. This codes for CASSSKGASYLGEQFF.

This clonotype has more than one count but fewer than ten. The chain employs TRBV3-1 and TRBJ2-3; 10 nucleotides agree with TRBD1. Germline CDR1 LGHDT, CDR2 YNNKEL (reference sequence). V lost 4 bases and J lost 4; bases outside the gene matches: 5. The CDR3 totals 15 residues. CDR3 protein: CASSRGTGEADTQYF. DNA of the CDR3: TGTGCCAGCAGCCGCGGGACAGGGGAGGCAGATACGCAGTATTTT.

This clonotype was observed at least ten times. The chain uses TRBV28 and TRBJ2-3, with 8 nucleotides matching TRBD2. V was pared by 11 bases and J by 4 bases, with 11 bases of the junction left unmatched. CDR1 and CDR2 (germline): MDHEN, SYDVKM. This CDR3 has 14 amino acids. CDR3 amino acids: CAPGGPSRADTQYF. The CDR3 DNA reads as TGTGCCCCGGGGGGGCCCTCGAGGGCAGATACGCAGTATTTT.

This clonotype occurred a few times. The chain combines TRBV7-3 with TRBJ2-1; D is perhaps TRBD1 (7 bases). Germline CDR1 SGHTA, CDR2 FQGTGA. Trimming took off 0 bases at V and 4 bases at J, with 13 bases between the two ends. The CDR3 has 16 amino acids. The CDR3: CASSLTGGTAYNEQFF. The CDR3 region has the DNA TGTGCCAGCAGCTTAACCGGCGGGACAGCGTACAATGAGCAGTTCTTC.

This clonotype was seen only a few times. The J gene is TRBJ1-2, the V gene TRBV4-3; D ambiguous. Deletions cut 1 base from V and 4 bases from J, with 16 bases between. Germline CDR1 reads LGHNA; CDR2 reads YSLEER. The CDR3 is 16 residues long. Here the CDR3 reads CASSQADGRKVYGYTF. CDR3 DNA: TGCGCCAGCAGCCAAGCGGATGGCAGAAAAGTCTATGGCTACACCTTC.

Comment on this clonotype: As the CDR3 is not closed by the conserved phenylalanine or tryptophan, this likely results from a read error. V usage is TRBV5-1 and J usage is TRBJ2-5; D gene uncertain. The CDR3 spans 13 residues. Trimming pared 0 bases from V and 1 base from J, leaving 4 bases between. Germline CDR1 reads SGHRS; CDR2 reads YFSETQ. Here the CDR3 reads CASSLEGQETQYL. Here the CDR3 DNA reads TGCGCCAGCAGCTTGGAGGGCCAAGAGACCCAGTACTTA.

V and J are TRBV12-3 or TRBV12-4 and TRBJ1-1; no clear D gene. The length of the CDR3 is 12 residues. V was pared by 6 bases and J by 0 bases, with 5 bases between. CDR3 coding DNA: TGTGCCAGCAGAGCGATGAACACTGAAGCTTTCTTT. This codes for CASRAMNTEAFF.

The chain couples TRBV6-6 to TRBJ1-6; 8 bases map to TRBD1. The CDR3 totals 15 residues. The germline V gene has CDR1 MNHNY and CDR2 SVGAGI (reference sequence). The junction had 7 bases not matched to a gene; V was cut back by 2 bases and J by 10 bases. In nucleotides, the CDR3 is TGTGCCAGCAGTTACCGGGCAGGGGGCTTATCACCCCTCCACTTT. This codes for CASSYRAGGLSPLHF.

This clonotype was seen a few times. This rearrangement joins TRBV7-3 to TRBJ1-1; D is ambiguous. This CDR3 has 15 amino acids. V gave up 6 bases and J gave up 1 base, with 15 bases separating them. CDR1 and CDR2 from the germline V gene are SGHTA and FQGTGA. The CDR3, as DNA: TGTGCCAGCAGTCCCCAGAATTCAAGGAACACTGAAGCTTTCTTT. Translation: CASSPQNSRNTEAFF.

This clonotype was recorded a few times. The chain has TRBV5-1 and TRBJ1-1; D is ambiguous. V was shortened by 5 bases and J by 2 bases, with 13 bases between the two germline ends. This CDR3 has 14 amino acids. The germline V gene encodes CDR1 SGHRS and CDR2 YFSETQ. CDR3 nucleotides: TGCGCCAGCAGACTTAATCTCCAAAACACTGAAGCTTTCTTT. Translating gives CASRLNLQNTEAFF.

This clonotype has a count of ten or more. This sequence joins TRBV4-1 and TRBJ2-7; no clear D gene. Germline CDR1 MGHRA, CDR2 YSYEKL. V lost 3 bases and J lost 3, with 9 bases in between. This CDR3 is 13 amino acids long. The CDR3 nucleotides are TGCGCCAGCAGCCAGAAACAAGGCTACGAGCAGTACTTC. Its protein product is CASSQKQGYEQYF.

This clonotype has a count of ten or more. V usage is TRBV7-9 and J usage is TRBJ2-1, with D perhaps TRBD2 (5 bases). Deletions cut 2 bases from V and 10 bases from J, with 15 bases between. The germline V gene encodes CDR1 SEHNR and CDR2 FQNEAQ (reference sequence). The CDR3 runs 14 residues. CDR3 amino acids: CASSLSEASGEQFF. CDR3 DNA sequence: TGTGCCAGCAGCTTATCAGAGGCTTCGGGGGAGCAGTTCTTC.

This clonotype showed up just a few times. The rearrangement joins TRBV5-4 to TRBJ1-1, with D possibly TRBD1 on 6 matching bases. V lost 4 bases and J 3 bases, leaving 16 bases between the germline ends. Germline assignment: CDR1 SGHNT and CDR2 YYREEE (reference sequence). The CDR3 sequence is 15 residues long. The CDR3: CASSRDIFTYTEAFF. The DNA of the CDR3 is TGTGCCAGCAGCAGGGACATTTTCACGTACACTGAAGCTTTCTTT.

V gene TRBV29-1 combines with J gene TRBJ2-3; 8 bases fit TRBD2. Germline assignment: CDR1 SQVTM and CDR2 ANQGSEA. The CDR3 runs to 16 residues. V dropped 4 bases and J dropped 1; count of bases not matched to a gene: 10. The CDR3 protein is CSVVRLAGIRTDTQYF. In DNA, the CDR3 is TGCAGCGTTGTTCGTTTAGCGGGGATTCGCACAGATACGCAGTATTTT.

The rearrangement joins TRBV5-6 to TRBJ1-4, with TRBD1 matching over 8 bases. Germline CDR1 is SGHDT and CDR2 is YYEEEE. The CDR3 is made up of 14 amino acids. The V segment lost 2 bases and the J segment 7 bases; nucleotides outside the gene matches: 4. The CDR3 DNA follows: TGTGCCAGCAGCTTTTGGCAGGGGGCTGAAAAACTGTTTTTT. Its protein product is CASSFWQGAEKLFF.

V usage is TRBV5-1 and J usage is TRBJ2-3, with a possible D match to TRBD2 (6 bases). CDR3 size: 14 residues. Per the germline V gene, CDR1 is SGHRS and CDR2 is YFSETQ. The germline V and J ends were trimmed by 5 bases and 5 bases, with 15 bases remaining between them. In DNA form, the CDR3 reads TGCGCCAGCAGTTCGGAGGGGCCGAGAGATACGCAGTATTTT. Translation: CASSSEGPRDTQYF.

This rearrangement joins TRBV27 to TRBJ2-3; the match to TRBD1 covers 8 bases. The CDR3 spans 15 residues. The germline gives CDR1 MNHEY, CDR2 SMNVEV (reference sequence). V shed 3 bases and J 3 bases; nucleotides not matched to a gene: 5. The CDR3 DNA is TGTGCCAGCAGTTTTGCAGGGGGCATAACAGATACGCAGTATTTT. Residues: CASSFAGGITDTQYF.

V and J are TRBV7-7 and TRBJ2-5, with TRBD2 matching over 13 bases. Germline V lookup: CDR1 SSHAT, CDR2 FNYEAQ (reference sequence). This CDR3 has 16 residues. The V and J ends lost 5 bases and 2 bases, in that order; junction bases with no gene match: 5. CDR3 loop: CASSPGLAGPQETQYF. CDR3 nucleotide sequence: TGTGCCAGCAGCCCGGGACTAGCGGGGCCTCAAGAGACCCAGTACTTC.

For this clonotype: This sequence may be a read error, since a much larger clone differs from it by one base. The chain couples TRBV5-1 to TRBJ2-1; 11 positions match TRBD2. The CDR3 loop spans 15 amino acids. The V and J ends lost 3 bases and 2 bases, in that order; junction bases with no gene match: 1. Germline CDR1 SGHRS, CDR2 YFSETQ. DNA of the CDR3: TGCGCCAGCAGCTCGACTAGCGGGACCTACAATGAGCAGTTCTTC. Protein sequence: CASSSTSGTYNEQFF.

This clonotype was counted at least ten times. The chain has TRBV13 and TRBJ2-6; D is perhaps TRBD1 (6 bases). The V end lost 5 bases, the J end lost 0 bases, and 14 bases lay between the germline ends. This CDR3 comprises 17 residues. Germline lookup yields CDR1 PRHDT and CDR2 FYEKMQ (reference sequence). DNA of the CDR3: TGTGCCAGCAGCCCTCGTTGGGACACCTCTGGGGCCAACGTCCTGACTTTC. Translating it yields CASSPRWDTSGANVLTF.

The chain is built from TRBV12-3 or TRBV12-4 and TRBJ1-2, with D unresolved. The V end lost 6 bases, the J end lost 4 bases, and 12 bases lay between the germline ends. This CDR3 spans 13 amino acids. This CDR3 is CASRQQAGYGYTF. CDR3 coding DNA: TGTGCCAGCAGACAACAAGCAGGCTATGGCTACACCTTC.

The CDR3 here is CATSYSLGLGQGSNEQFF. The CDR3 DNA sequence: TGTGCCACCAGCTACTCCCTGGGTCTGGGACAGGGATCCAATGAGCAGTTCTTC. J is TRBJ2-1 and V is TRBV24-1; the match to TRBD1 covers 9 bases. The CDR3 has 18 amino acids. CDR1 and CDR2 from the germline V gene are KGHDR and SFDVKD. V dropped 7 bases and J dropped 6; count of bases not matched to a gene: 18.

The rearrangement uses TRBV20-1 and TRBJ2-3; possibly TRBD1 for D (5 bases). The CDR3 runs 13 residues. Trimming shortened V by 1 base and J by 4 bases, and 9 bases separated the two germline ends. The germline CDR1 and CDR2 sequences are DFQATT and SNEGSKA (reference sequence). The CDR3 bases are TGCAGTGCTAGAGGGGGCCTACCAGATACGCAGTATTTT. Residues: CSARGGLPDTQYF.

J is TRBJ1-5 and V is TRBV19; D perhaps matches TRBD1 (6 bases). V dropped 4 bases and J dropped 3 bases, with 13 bases sitting between them. Per the germline V gene, CDR1 is LNHDA and CDR2 is SQIVND (reference sequence). The CDR3 length is 15 residues. The CDR3, as DNA: TGTGCCAGTAGTACAGGGGCCATATTCAATCAGCCCCAGCATTTT. Protein sequence: CASSTGAIFNQPQHF.

The gene calls are TRBV7-2 and TRBJ2-7; D uncertain. Germline V gene data show CDR1 as SGHTA and CDR2 as FQGNSA. There are 14 residues in the CDR3. The germline V and J ends were trimmed by 3 bases and 0 bases, with 9 bases remaining between them. CDR3 in amino acids: CASSFRISSYEQYF. DNA of the CDR3: TGTGCCAGCAGCTTCCGGATCAGCTCCTACGAGCAGTACTTC.